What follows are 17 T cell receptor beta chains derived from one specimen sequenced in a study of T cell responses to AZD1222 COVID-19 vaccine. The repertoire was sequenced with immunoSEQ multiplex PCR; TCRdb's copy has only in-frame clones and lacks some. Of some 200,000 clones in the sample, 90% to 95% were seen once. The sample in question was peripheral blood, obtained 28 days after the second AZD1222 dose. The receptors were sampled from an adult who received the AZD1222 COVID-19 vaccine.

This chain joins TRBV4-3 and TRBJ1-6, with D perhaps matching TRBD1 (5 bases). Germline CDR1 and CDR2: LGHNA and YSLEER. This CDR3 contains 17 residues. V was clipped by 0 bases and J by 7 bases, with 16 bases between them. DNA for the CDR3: TGCGCCAGCAGCCAAGATCGGTTGGCAGGGTCCAATTCACCCCTCCACTTT. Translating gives CASSQDRLAGSNSPLHF.

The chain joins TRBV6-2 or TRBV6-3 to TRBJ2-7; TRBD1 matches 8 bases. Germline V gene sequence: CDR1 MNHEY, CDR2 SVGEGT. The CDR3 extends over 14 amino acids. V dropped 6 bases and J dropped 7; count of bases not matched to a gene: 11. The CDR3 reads CASSPEGQGREQYF. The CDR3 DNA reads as TGTGCCAGCAGCCCTGAAGGACAGGGAAGGGAGCAGTACTTC.

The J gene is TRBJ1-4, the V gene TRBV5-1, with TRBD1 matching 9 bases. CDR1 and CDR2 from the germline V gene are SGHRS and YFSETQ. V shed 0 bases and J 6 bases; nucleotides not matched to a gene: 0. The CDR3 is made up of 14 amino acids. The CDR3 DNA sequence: TGCGCCAGCAGCTTGGGGACAGGGGATGAAAAACTGTTTTTT. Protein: CASSLGTGDEKLFF.

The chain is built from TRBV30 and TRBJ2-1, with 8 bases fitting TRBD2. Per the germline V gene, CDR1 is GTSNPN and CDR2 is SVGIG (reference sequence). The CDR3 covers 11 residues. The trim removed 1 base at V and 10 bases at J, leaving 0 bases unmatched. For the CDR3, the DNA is TGTGCCTGGAGTGGACTAGCGGAGCAGTTCTTC. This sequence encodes CAWSGLAEQFF. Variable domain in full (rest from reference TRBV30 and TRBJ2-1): SQTIHQWPATLVQPVGSPLSLECTVEGTSNPNLYWYRQAAGRGLQLLFYSVGIGQISSEVPQNLSASRPQDRQFILSSKKLLLSDSGFYLCAWSGLAEQFFGPGTRLTVL.

The CDR3 region is CASSIGQYSNQPQHF. The CDR3 DNA sequence: TGTGCCAGTAGTATTGGCCAGTATAGCAATCAGCCCCAGCATTTT. V and J are TRBV19 and TRBJ1-5; D not certain. The ends were cut back, 3 bases at V and 0 bases at J, with 9 bases in the middle. The CDR3 consists of 15 residues. Germline V gene data show CDR1 as LNHDA and CDR2 as SQIVND (reference sequence).

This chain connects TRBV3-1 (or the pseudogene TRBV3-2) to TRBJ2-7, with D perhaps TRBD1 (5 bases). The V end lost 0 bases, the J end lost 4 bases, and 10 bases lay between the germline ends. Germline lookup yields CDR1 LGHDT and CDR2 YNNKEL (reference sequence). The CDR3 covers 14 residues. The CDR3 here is CASSQEGVGYEQYF. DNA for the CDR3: TGTGCCAGCAGCCAAGAAGGGGTTGGGTACGAGCAGTACTTC.

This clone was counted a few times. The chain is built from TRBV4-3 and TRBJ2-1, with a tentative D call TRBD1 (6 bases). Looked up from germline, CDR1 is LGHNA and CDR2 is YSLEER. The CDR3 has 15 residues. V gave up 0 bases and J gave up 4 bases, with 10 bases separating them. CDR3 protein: CASSQDQGPYNEQFF. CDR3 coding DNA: TGCGCCAGCAGCCAAGATCAGGGGCCTTACAATGAGCAGTTCTTC.

The CDR3 reads CASRLGQNYGYTF. The CDR3 DNA sequence: TGTGCCAGCAGATTGGGACAGAATTATGGCTACACCTTC. The rearrangement uses TRBV27 and TRBJ1-2; 7 bases line up with TRBD1. The CDR3 loop spans 13 amino acids. V was clipped by 6 bases and J by 5 bases; unmatched bases: 6. Germline CDR1 reads MNHEY; CDR2 reads SMNVEV (reference sequence).

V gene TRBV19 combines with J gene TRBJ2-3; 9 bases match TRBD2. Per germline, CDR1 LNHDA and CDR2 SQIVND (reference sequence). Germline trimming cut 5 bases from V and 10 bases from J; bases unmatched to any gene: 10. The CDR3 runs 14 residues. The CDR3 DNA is TGTGCCAGTAGTTCCGCCGGGCGGGGGGGCCCGCAGTATTTT. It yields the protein CASSSAGRGGPQYF.

CDR3 amino acids: CASIKAGMNTEAFF. The CDR3 coding sequence is TGTGCCAGCATTAAAGCGGGAATGAACACTGAAGCTTTCTTT. V is TRBV6-1 and J is TRBJ1-1; D remains ambiguous. The CDR3 length is 14 residues. V was shortened by 7 bases and J by 0 bases, with 12 bases between the two germline ends. The germline CDR1 and CDR2 sequences are MNHNS and SASEGT.

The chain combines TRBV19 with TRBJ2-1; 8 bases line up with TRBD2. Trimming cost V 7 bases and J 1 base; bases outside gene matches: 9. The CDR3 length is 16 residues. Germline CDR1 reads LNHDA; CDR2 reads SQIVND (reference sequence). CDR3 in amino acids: CASTPGLAPSYNEQFF. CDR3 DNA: TGTGCCAGTACTCCAGGACTAGCCCCATCCTACAATGAGCAGTTCTTC.

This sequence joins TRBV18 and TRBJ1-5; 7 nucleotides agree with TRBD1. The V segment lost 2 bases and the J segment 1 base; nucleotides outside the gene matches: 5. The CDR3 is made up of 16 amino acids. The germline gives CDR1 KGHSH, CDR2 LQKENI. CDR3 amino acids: CASSPGTVRSNQPQHF. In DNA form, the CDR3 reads TGTGCCAGCTCACCAGGGACAGTTAGGAGCAATCAGCCCCAGCATTTT.

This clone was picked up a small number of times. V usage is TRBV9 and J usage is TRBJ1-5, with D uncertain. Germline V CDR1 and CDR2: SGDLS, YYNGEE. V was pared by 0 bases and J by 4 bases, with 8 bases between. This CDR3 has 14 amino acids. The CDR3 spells CASSVGPVNQPQHF. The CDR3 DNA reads TGTGCCAGCAGCGTAGGGCCAGTAAATCAGCCCCAGCATTTT.

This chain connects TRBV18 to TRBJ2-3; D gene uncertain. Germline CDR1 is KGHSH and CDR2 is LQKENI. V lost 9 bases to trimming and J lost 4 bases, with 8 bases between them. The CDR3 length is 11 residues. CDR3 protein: CASRTSDTQYF. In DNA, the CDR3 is TGTGCCAGTCGGACCTCAGATACGCAGTATTTT.

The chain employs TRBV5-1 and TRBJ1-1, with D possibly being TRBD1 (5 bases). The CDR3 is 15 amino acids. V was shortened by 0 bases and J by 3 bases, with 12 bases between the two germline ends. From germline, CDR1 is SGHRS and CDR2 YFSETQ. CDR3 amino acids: CASSLDGGTDTEAFF. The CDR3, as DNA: TGCGCCAGCAGCTTGGACGGGGGTACGGACACTGAAGCTTTCTTT.

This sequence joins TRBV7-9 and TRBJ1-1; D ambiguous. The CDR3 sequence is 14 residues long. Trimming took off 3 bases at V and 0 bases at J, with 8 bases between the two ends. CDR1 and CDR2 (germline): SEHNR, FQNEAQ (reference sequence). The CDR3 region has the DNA TGTGCCAGCAGCTTCCGAGGGATGAACACTGAAGCTTTCTTT. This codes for CASSFRGMNTEAFF.

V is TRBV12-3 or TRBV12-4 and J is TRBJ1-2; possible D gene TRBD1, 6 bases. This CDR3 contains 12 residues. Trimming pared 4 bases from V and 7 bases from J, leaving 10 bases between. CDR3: CASSYRVRGYTF. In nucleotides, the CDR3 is TGTGCCAGCAGTTACAGGGTACGTGGCTACACCTTC.